This is a list of T cell receptor beta chains from one sample in a study of shared clonotypes between healthy human individuals. Here immunoSEQ multiplex PCR was the method, and the copy in TCRdb shows in-frame clones only, minus some. Of more than 2 million clones listed, 80% to 95% are singletons. Material for sequencing was naive CD8+ T cells from PBMCs. The source is a man aged 18 to 29 in good health. Some clones in this sample may be carry-over from other donors' samples. The CDR3 runs from the conserved cysteine through the conserved F or W. D genes are given only for firm matches. Clone size appears in some rows only: once, few, many, or a class for an expanded clone.

j_call v_call d_call clone_size cdr3_nt cdr3_aa
TRBJ2-1 TRBV7-9 NA NA TGTGCCAGCATCAAAACCACCTACAATGAGCAGTTCTTC CASIKTTYNEQFF
TRBJ2-2 TRBV9 TRBD1 NA TGTGCCAGCAGCCGGACAGGGTTAACCGGGGAGCTGTTTTTT CASSRTGLTGELFF
TRBJ2-1 TRBV25-1 NA NA TGTGCCAGCTCTGACAATGAGCAGTTCTTC CASSDNEQFF
TRBJ1-1 TRBV7-8 TRBD1 once TGTGCCAGCAGCCCAGGGACAGGGAGAGTTAGCACTGAAGCTTTCTTT CASSPGTGRVSTEAFF
TRBJ2-1 TRBV9 NA NA TGTGCCAGCAGCCTCAGTAGCAATGAGCAGTTCTTC CASSLSSNEQFF
TRBJ2-1 TRBV13 NA NA TGTGCCAGCAGCTTAGGGCGGCGGGACAATGAGCAGTTCTTC CASSLGRRDNEQFF
TRBJ2-7 TRBV6-1 NA NA TGTGCCAGCAGTGAACTGTTAGGGTTTCTGGGAGAGCAGTACTTC CASSELLGFLGEQYF
TRBJ2-7 TRBV30 TRBD1 NA TGTGCCTGGAGTGTCGAGCGGCAGGGGGTCTTTGGGCGCTACGAGCAGTACTTC CAWSVERQGVFGRYEQYF
TRBJ2-1 TRBV6-1 NA NA TGTGCCAGCAGTGAATTGAGGATCAATGAGCAGTTCTTC CASSELRINEQFF
TRBJ2-1 TRBV7-8 TRBD2 NA TGTGCCAGCAACAATTCTAGCGGGAGGGTTGCTGAGCAGTTCTTC CASNNSSGRVAEQFF
TRBJ2-7 TRBV7-9 NA NA TGTGCCAGCAGCCCTGCCTACGAGCAGTACTTC CASSPAYEQYF
TRBJ2-5 TRBV7-9 TRBD1 once TGTGCCAGCAGCCGCCGGACAGGGAAGGCTAAAGAGACCCAGTACTTC CASSRRTGKAKETQYF
TRBJ2-1 TRBV27 NA NA TGTGCCAGCACTACGACAGGGAGGTACAATGAGCAGTTCTTC CASTTTGRYNEQFF
TRBJ2-5 TRBV7-6 TRBD2 NA TGTGCCAGCAGCTTAAGCGGGGTTAAGTACTTC CASSLSGVKYF
TRBJ2-7 TRBV7-8 NA once TGTGCCAGCAGCCCGAAGTCCCCTCTCTACGAGCAGTACTTC CASSPKSPLYEQYF
TRBJ2-7 TRBV6-1 NA NA TGTGCCAGCAGGAACAGGGACGAGCAGTACTTC CASRNRDEQYF
TRBJ1-6 TRBV28 NA NA TGTGCCAGCAGCAGAGGGCTCGGCAATTCACCCCTCCACTTT CASSRGLGNSPLHF
TRBJ2-2 TRBV7-9 NA once TGTGCCAGCAGCTTACCCCTAGGGCAGAAAGTCGGAACCGGGGAGCTGTTTTTT CASSLPLGQKVGTGELFF
TRBJ2-2 TRBV9 TRBD2 NA TGTGCCAGCAGCGCCGCGGCTAGCGGGAGGGCCGACGGGGAGCTGTTTTTT CASSAAASGRADGELFF
TRBJ1-1 TRBV19 NA NA TGTGCCAGTAGTAACCCGACGGCTTACACTGAAGCTTTCTTT CASSNPTAYTEAFF
TRBJ2-7 TRBV19 TRBD1 NA TGTGCCAGTAGTGCGGGACAGGGGGCAGCCTACGAGCAGTACTTC CASSAGQGAAYEQYF
TRBJ2-7 TRBV9 NA NA TGTGCCAGCAGCGTATCCCCCGGGTGGTCCTACGAGCAGTACTTC CASSVSPGWSYEQYF
TRBJ1-1 TRBV7-9 NA once TGTGCCAGCAGCCTTTCGGTTCGTTTGGGTGGTTTGAACACTGAAGCTTTCTTT CASSLSVRLGGLNTEAFF
TRBJ1-1 TRBV27 TRBD1 NA TGTGCCAGCAGTCCGAGACAGGGTAAAGTCATGAACACTGAAGCTTTCTTT CASSPRQGKVMNTEAFF
TRBJ2-7 TRBV5-8 NA NA TGTGCCAGCAGCTCCCAGACGAATTACGAGCAGTACTTC CASSSQTNYEQYF
TRBJ2-5 TRBV25-1 TRBD2 NA TGTGCCAGCAGTGTAGGGACTAGCGTATGGGGGGAGACCCAGTACTTC CASSVGTSVWGETQYF
TRBJ2-3 TRBV19 TRBD2 NA TGTGCCAGTAGACTAGCGGGGGACACAGATACGCAGTATTTT CASRLAGDTDTQYF
TRBJ2-1 TRBV14 NA NA TGTGCCAGCAGCGTGGGTTATGAGCAGTTCTTC CASSVGYEQFF
TRBJ2-5 TRBV5-6 TRBD1 NA TGTGCCAGCAGCTTCATGACAGGGGGAGAAGAGACCCAGTACTTC CASSFMTGGEETQYF
TRBJ2-5 TRBV6-4 NA NA TGTGCCAGCAGTGAGGAGCCTCACCCCCTCGAGACCCAGTACTTC CASSEEPHPLETQYF
TRBJ1-4 TRBV4-1 NA NA TGCGCCAGCAGCCAACGGCATTTGGCAGACCTTAATGAAAAACTGTTTTTT CASSQRHLADLNEKLFF
TRBJ1-2 TRBV9 TRBD1 NA TGTGCCAGCAGCGGGCGGGACAGCGGCTACACCTTC CASSGRDSGYTF
TRBJ2-3 TRBV27 NA NA TGTGCCAGCAGTTATCTGGATACGCAGTATTTT CASSYLDTQYF
TRBJ1-4 TRBV27 NA NA TGTGCCAGCAGTCCGTATGACGCAGTGGAAAAACTGTTTTTT CASSPYDAVEKLFF
TRBJ1-4 TRBV6-1 NA once TGTGCCAGCGCCAACAGGGAAATAAAACTGTTTTTT CASANREIKLFF
TRBJ1-1 TRBV7-9 NA NA TGTGCCAGCAGCCAAGCCATTCAGGGGAGTACTGAAGCTTTCTTT CASSQAIQGSTEAFF
TRBJ2-1 TRBV9 NA NA TGTGCCAGCAGGGGCAGGAGCACTCGAGAGCAGTTCTTC CASRGRSTREQFF
TRBJ2-7 TRBV4-1 NA NA TGCGCCAGCAGCCAAGTAGGGGTTACGCTCCCCTACGAGCAGTACTTC CASSQVGVTLPYEQYF
TRBJ2-7 TRBV6-1 NA NA TGTGCCAGCAGTGTGTCGAAGGGGGGCCTATGGGAGCAGTACTTC CASSVSKGGLWEQYF
TRBJ2-7 TRBV7-2 NA NA TGTGCCAGCAGCTTAGGTCCTGCGAGCTCCTACGAGCAGTACTTC CASSLGPASSYEQYF
TRBJ2-1 TRBV14 TRBD2 NA TGTGCCAGCAGCCAAGATGTGGGACTAGCGGGAGGGCCGGACAATGAGCAGTTCTTC CASSQDVGLAGGPDNEQFF
TRBJ1-5 TRBV7-9 NA NA TGTGCCAGCAGCTTAGTCTATGCAGGAGGGAATCAGCCCCAGCATTTT CASSLVYAGGNQPQHF
TRBJ1-2 TRBV6-5 NA NA TGTGCCAGCAGTTACTCGATGACCTTGCTGGATGGCTACACCTTC CASSYSMTLLDGYTF
TRBJ2-7 TRBV5-1 NA NA TGCGCCAGCAGCTTGGCGACCGGGCCCCACGAGCAGTACTTC CASSLATGPHEQYF
TRBJ1-2 TRBV28 TRBD1 NA TGTGCCAGCAGTTTTACAGGGGGAGGTGGCTACACCTTC CASSFTGGGGYTF
TRBJ2-4 TRBV5-8 NA NA TGTGCCAGCAGCTTAGGTGGATCCAAAAACATTCAGTACTTC CASSLGGSKNIQYF
TRBJ2-2 TRBV15 TRBD1 NA TGTGCCACCAGCAGTGTGCCGGGACAGGAGAACACCGGGGAGCTGTTTTTT CATSSVPGQENTGELFF
TRBJ2-1 TRBV27 NA NA TGTGCCAGCAGTTCGGGTCTATACAATGAGCAGTTCTTC CASSSGLYNEQFF
TRBJ2-7 TRBV5-1 NA once TGCGCCAGCAGCAAAGAATTCACAGGGAGCTCCTACGAGCAGTACTTC CASSKEFTGSSYEQYF
TRBJ2-7 TRBV27 TRBD1 NA TGTGCCAGCAGTCCGACCGGGACAGGGTACTACGAGCAGTACTTC CASSPTGTGYYEQYF
TRBJ1-1 TRBV5-6 NA NA TGTGCCAGCAGCTTGGATAATGCGCCCGAAGCTTTCTTT CASSLDNAPEAFF
TRBJ2-2 TRBV7-8 TRBD1 NA TGTGCCAGCAGCTTCCGGACAGGGGGCCCCCCGGCCGGGGAGCTGTTTTTT CASSFRTGGPPAGELFF
TRBJ2-1 TRBV6-4 TRBD2 NA TGTGCCAGCAGTCGCTGGCGGGAGTCGGATGAGCAGTTCTTC CASSRWRESDEQFF